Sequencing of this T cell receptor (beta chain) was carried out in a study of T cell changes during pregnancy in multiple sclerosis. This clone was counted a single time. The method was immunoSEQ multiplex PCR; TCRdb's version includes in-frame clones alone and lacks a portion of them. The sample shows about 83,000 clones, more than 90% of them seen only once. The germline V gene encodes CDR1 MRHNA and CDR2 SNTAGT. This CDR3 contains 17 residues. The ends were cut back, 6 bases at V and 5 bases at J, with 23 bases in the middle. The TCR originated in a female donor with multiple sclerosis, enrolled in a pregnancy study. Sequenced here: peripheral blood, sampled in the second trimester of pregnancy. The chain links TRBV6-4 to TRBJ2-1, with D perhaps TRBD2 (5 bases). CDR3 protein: CASSPSFRDGPDNEQFF. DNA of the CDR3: TGTGCCAGCAGCCCCAGTTTTCGGGATGGCCCAGACAATGAGCAGTTCTTC.